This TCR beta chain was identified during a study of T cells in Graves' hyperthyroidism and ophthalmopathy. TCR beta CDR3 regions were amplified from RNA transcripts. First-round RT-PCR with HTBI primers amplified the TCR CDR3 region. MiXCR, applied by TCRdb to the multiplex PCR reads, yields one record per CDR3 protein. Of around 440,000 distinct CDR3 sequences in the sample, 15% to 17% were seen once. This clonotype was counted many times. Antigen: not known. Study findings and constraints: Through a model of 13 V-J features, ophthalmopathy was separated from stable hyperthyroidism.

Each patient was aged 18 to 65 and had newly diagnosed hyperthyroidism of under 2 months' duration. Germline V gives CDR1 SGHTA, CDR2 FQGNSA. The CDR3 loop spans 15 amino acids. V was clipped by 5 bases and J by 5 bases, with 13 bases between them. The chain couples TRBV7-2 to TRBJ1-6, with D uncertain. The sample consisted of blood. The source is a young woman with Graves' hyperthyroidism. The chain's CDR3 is CASSLSDTHNSPLHF. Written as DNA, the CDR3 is TGTGCCAGCAGCCTATCAGACACACATAATTCACCCCTCCACTTT. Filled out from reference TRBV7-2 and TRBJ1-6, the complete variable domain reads GAGVSQSPSNKVTEKGKDVELRCDPISGHTALYWYRQSLGQGLEFLIYFQGNSAPDKSGLPSDRFSAERTGGSVSTLTIQRTQQEDSAVYLCASSLSDTHNSPLHFGNGTRLTVT.